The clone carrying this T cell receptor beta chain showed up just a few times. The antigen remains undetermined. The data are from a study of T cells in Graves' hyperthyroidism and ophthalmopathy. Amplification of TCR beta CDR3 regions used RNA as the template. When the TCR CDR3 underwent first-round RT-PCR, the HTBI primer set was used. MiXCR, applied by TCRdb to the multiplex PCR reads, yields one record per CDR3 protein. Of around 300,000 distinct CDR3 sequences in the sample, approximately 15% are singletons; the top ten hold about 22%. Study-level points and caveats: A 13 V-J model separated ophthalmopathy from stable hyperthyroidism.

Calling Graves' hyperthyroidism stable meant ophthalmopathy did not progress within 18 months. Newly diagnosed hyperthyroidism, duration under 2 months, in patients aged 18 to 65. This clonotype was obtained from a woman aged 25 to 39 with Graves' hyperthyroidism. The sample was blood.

The CDR3 is CASRTQGYSPLHF. The CDR3 nucleotides read TGTGCCAGCAGAACCCAAGGGTATTCACCCCTCCACTTT. The rearrangement links TRBV12-3 or TRBV12-4 to TRBJ1-6; no firm D call. The CDR3 runs 13 residues. V lost 6 bases and J lost 8, with 11 bases in between.